The 26 T cell receptor beta chains listed next were all sequenced from one sample in a study of CD8 T cells in Susac syndrome. With random hexamers, about 0.45 to 1 ug RNA was reverse transcribed. From the immunoSEQ multiplex PCR reads, TCRdb called clonotypes with MiXCR, one entry per CDR3 protein. The profile shows under 200,000 distinct CDR3 sequences, 95% to 97% of them singletons. Sample: CD4+ T cells from PBMCs. Source of these receptors: a human donor with Susac syndrome.

The chain carries TRBV12-3 or TRBV12-4 and TRBJ2-7, with 9 bases identical to TRBD1. The CDR3 is 14 amino acids. CDR3 loop: CASSHLEQGAPPDV. For the CDR3, the DNA is TGTGCCAGCAGCCACCTGGAACAGGGGGCCCCCCCCGACGTC.

The genes are TRBV29-1 and TRBJ2-7, with a possible D match to TRBD2 (6 bases). V was trimmed by 4 bases and J by 3 bases, leaving 16 bases between them. The CDR3 loop spans 14 amino acids. Germline V gene sequence: CDR1 SQVTM, CDR2 ANQGSEA. The CDR3 is CSVVVRGNVYEQYF. The CDR3 DNA reads TGCAGCGTTGTCGTTCGGGGGAACGTCTACGAGCAGTACTTC.

This chain joins TRBV5-1 and TRBJ2-5, with a tentative D call TRBD1 (6 bases). The germline V gene has CDR1 SGHRS and CDR2 YFSETQ. The CDR3 extends over 15 amino acids. V was trimmed by 2 bases and J by 2 bases, leaving 13 bases between them. The CDR3 sequence is CASSFQGLGQETQYF. Here the CDR3 DNA reads TGCGCCAGCAGCTTTCAGGGGCTCGGACAAGAGACCCAGTACTTC. The variable domain in full, completed from reference TRBV5-1 and TRBJ2-5, reads KAGVTQTPRYLIKTRGQQVTLSCSPISGHRSVSWYQQTPGQGLQFLFEYFSETQRNKGNFPGRFSGRQFSNSRSEMNVSTLELGDSALYLCASSFQGLGQETQYFGPGTRLLVL.

J is TRBJ2-1 and V is TRBV7-3; 8 bases map to TRBD2. The V gene end was trimmed by 5 bases and the J gene end by 3 bases; junction bases not matched to a gene: 6. In germline, CDR1 is SGHTA, CDR2 FQGTGA. This CDR3 contains 15 residues. The CDR3 sequence: CASSLDRGGYNEQFF. In DNA form, the CDR3 reads TGTGCCAGCAGCCTTGACCGGGGGGGCTACAATGAGCAGTTCTTC.

V is TRBV2 and J is TRBJ2-1; 7 bases map to TRBD2. The CDR3 extends over 12 amino acids. The V and J ends lost 8 bases and 13 bases, in that order; junction bases with no gene match: 11. Per the germline V gene, CDR1 is SNHLY and CDR2 is FYNNEI. The CDR3 here is CASPERGGRQFF. The CDR3 DNA follows: TGTGCCAGCCCTGAGCGGGGCGGTCGTCAGTTCTTC.

The chain uses TRBV28 and TRBJ2-3, with TRBD2 matching over 10 bases. The CDR3 runs 15 residues. J gave up 0 bases and V 5 bases, and 2 bases lay outside the gene matches. Germline CDR1 is MDHEN and CDR2 is SYDVKM. The CDR3 is CASSTSGASTDTQYF. DNA for the CDR3: TGTGCCAGCAGTACTAGCGGGGCTAGCACAGATACGCAGTATTTT.

The genes are TRBV3-1 and TRBJ1-5, with a possible D match to TRBD1 (6 bases). The CDR3 runs to 16 residues. Germline V gives CDR1 LGHDT, CDR2 YNNKEL (reference sequence). The V gene lost 4 bases and the J gene lost 2 bases, with 15 bases spanning the gap. The CDR3, as DNA: TGTGCCAGCAGCCCGACAGGAGTTGGGGGCAATCAGCCCCAGCATTTT. It specifies CASSPTGVGGNQPQHF. Full variable domain (rest looked up from reference TRBV3-1 and TRBJ1-5): DTAVSQTPKYLVTQMGNDKSIKCEQNLGHDTMYWYKQDSKKFLKIMFSYNNKELIINETVPNRFSPKSPDKAHLNLHINSLELGDSAVYFCASSPTGVGGNQPQHFGDGTRLSIL.

The chain has TRBV19 and TRBJ2-7, with D possibly being TRBD1 or TRBD2 (5 bases each). Trimming left V 4 bases short and J 3 bases short, with 13 bases between. CDR1 is LNHDA and CDR2 is SQIVND in the germline V gene (reference sequence). This CDR3 is built from 14 residues. CDR3 nucleotides: TGTGCCAGTAGTAGATACCGGGACGGCTACGAGCAGTACTTC. This codes for CASSRYRDGYEQYF.

The gene calls are TRBV7-9 and TRBJ1-2, with a weak D call TRBD1 (6 bases). The V end lost 3 bases, the J end lost 4 bases, and 12 bases lay between the germline ends. The length of the CDR3 is 14 residues. Per germline, CDR1 SEHNR and CDR2 FQNEAQ (reference sequence). The CDR3 spells CASSFQGMGYGYTF. In DNA, the CDR3 is TGTGCCAGCAGCTTCCAGGGGATGGGCTATGGCTACACCTTC. Full variable domain (outside the CDR3, taken from reference TRBV7-9 and TRBJ1-2): DTGVSQNPRHKITKRGQNVTFRCDPISEHNRLYWYRQTLGQGPEFLTYFQNEAQLEKSRLLSDRFSAERPKGSFSTLEIQRTEQGDSAMYLCASSFQGMGYGYTFGSGTRLTVV.

The chain combines TRBV18 with TRBJ2-7; unclear D gene. Germline V gene sequence: CDR1 KGHSH, CDR2 LQKENI. Between the trimmed V and J ends, which lost 4 bases and 9 bases, there was a span of 22 bases. The CDR3 totals 15 residues. The CDR3 loop reads CASSHSEHLLRGQYF. In DNA, the CDR3 is TGTGCCAGCTCACACTCGGAACACCTTCTAAGAGGGCAGTACTTC.

The chain combines TRBV4-2 with TRBJ2-3; unclear D gene. This CDR3 spans 14 amino acids. Deletions cut 0 bases from V and 7 bases from J, with 11 bases between. The germline V gene encodes CDR1 LGHNA and CDR2 YNFKEQ. The CDR3 DNA reads TGTGCCAGCAGCCAAGACCCCCAACAGAATACGCAGTATTTT. Amino acid sequence: CASSQDPQQNTQYF.

The chain couples TRBV9 to TRBJ2-5, with 11 bases identical to TRBD2. The germline gives CDR1 SGDLS, CDR2 YYNGEE. Unmatched junction bases numbered 5, after V lost 2 bases and J lost 5 bases. This CDR3 is built from 15 residues. In nucleotides, the CDR3 is TGTGCCAGCAGCGTGAGTAGCGGGAGGGCGGAGACCCAGTACTTC. Translating it yields CASSVSSGRAETQYF. Drawing the rest from reference TRBV9 and TRBJ2-5, the complete variable domain is DSGVTQTPKHLITATGQRVTLRCSPRSGDLSVYWYQQSLDQGLQFLIQYYNGEERAKGNILERFSAQQFPDLHSELNLSSLELGDSALYFCASSVSSGRAETQYFGPGTRLLVL.

CDR3 coding DNA: TGTGCCAGCAGTTACTCGAAGACAGGGTATTCCTCCTATAATTCACCCCTCCACTTT. Amino acid sequence: CASSYSKTGYSSYNSPLHF. The rearrangement links TRBV6-5 to TRBJ1-6; 7 bases agree with TRBD1. Germline lookup yields CDR1 MNHEY and CDR2 SVGAGI. There are 19 residues in the CDR3. The V gene end was trimmed by 0 bases and the J gene end by 0 bases; junction bases not matched to a gene: 8.

The chain couples TRBV4-3 to TRBJ1-1; a possible D gene is TRBD1 (5 bases). Germline CDR1 and CDR2: LGHNA and YSLEER. This CDR3 has 15 amino acids. The germline V and J ends were trimmed by 0 bases and 4 bases, with 12 bases remaining between them. Here the CDR3 DNA reads TGCGCCAGCAGCCAAGAGGAGGGGAGGAGCACTGAAGCTTTCTTT. Encoded protein: CASSQEEGRSTEAFF.

This chain links TRBV29-1 with TRBJ1-2; D unclear. The CDR3 extends over 14 amino acids. V lost 4 bases and J lost 0, with 12 bases in between. The germline V gene has CDR1 SQVTM and CDR2 ANQGSEA. The CDR3 DNA is TGCAGCGTTGCCGGCAGACTAGCTAACTATGGCTACACCTTC. Protein: CSVAGRLANYGYTF.

V gene TRBV5-1 combines with J gene TRBJ2-3; no reliable D call. From germline, CDR1 is SGHRS and CDR2 YFSETQ. Trimming removed 4 bases at V and 2 bases at J, with 8 bases between. This CDR3 region has 13 residues. CDR3 bases: TGCGCCAGCAGCACCTTCACCACAGATACGCAGTATTTT. It is translated as CASSTFTTDTQYF.

This chain joins TRBV20-1 and TRBJ2-6; D uncertain. This CDR3 region has 16 residues. In germline, CDR1 is DFQATT, CDR2 SNEGSKA (reference sequence). Trimming left V 0 bases short and J 0 bases short, with 9 bases between. This chain's CDR3 is CSARDRAISGANVLTF. CDR3 in DNA: TGCAGTGCTAGAGATCGTGCGATCTCTGGGGCCAACGTCCTGACTTTC.

The chain employs TRBV29-1 and TRBJ2-1; D is perhaps TRBD1 or TRBD2 (5 bases each). The ends were cut back, 7 bases at V and 11 bases at J, with 12 bases in the middle. Per germline, CDR1 SQVTM and CDR2 ANQGSEA. This CDR3 spans 10 amino acids. Here the CDR3 DNA reads TGCAGCGCCAATGAGGGGAAGCAGTTCTTC. Protein product: CSANEGKQFF.

This clonotype was seen only once. The J gene is TRBJ2-3, the V gene TRBV7-2; D unresolved. The V gene's germline CDR1 is SGHTA and CDR2 FQGNSA. This CDR3 is built from 14 residues. The ends were cut back, 1 base at V and 4 bases at J, with 9 bases in the middle. The CDR3 coding sequence is TGTGCCAGCAGCTTAGGGTCAGCAGCAGATACGCAGTATTTT. Amino acids: CASSLGSAADTQYF.

The CDR3: CASSPYDPSTGELFF. The DNA for the CDR3 is TGTGCCAGCTCACCATACGACCCGAGCACCGGGGAGCTGTTTTTT. The chain carries TRBV18 and TRBJ2-2; D gene unclear. CDR3 length: 15 residues. Germline-derived CDR1 and CDR2 are KGHSH and LQKENI. The V gene lost 2 bases and the J gene lost 4 bases, with 11 bases spanning the gap.

This clonotype has more than one count but fewer than ten. V and J are TRBV30 and TRBJ2-7; no clear D. Trimming cost V 5 bases and J 4 bases, with 9 bases left between them. The CDR3 sequence is 11 residues long. Germline CDR1 and CDR2: GTSNPN and SVGIG (reference sequence). CDR3 coding DNA: TGTGCCTGGGGAGACTCGTACGAGCAGTACTTC. Amino acids: CAWGDSYEQYF.

The chain carries TRBV5-1 and TRBJ1-1; the D is unclear. V dropped 0 bases and J dropped 4 bases, with 10 bases sitting between them. This CDR3 region has 14 residues. Looked up from germline, CDR1 is SGHRS and CDR2 is YFSETQ. In nucleotides, the CDR3 is TGCGCCAGCAGCTTGGGGGCTCCGGGCACTGAAGCTTTCTTT. Its translation: CASSLGAPGTEAFF. The full variable domain, completed using reference TRBV5-1 and TRBJ1-1, is KAGVTQTPRYLIKTRGQQVTLSCSPISGHRSVSWYQQTPGQGLQFLFEYFSETQRNKGNFPGRFSGRQFSNSRSEMNVSTLELGDSALYLCASSLGAPGTEAFFGQGTRLTVV.

The chain recombines TRBV30 with TRBJ1-2; TRBD1 might be the D (5 bases). The CDR3 consists of 16 residues. V was clipped by 0 bases and J by 7 bases, with 21 bases between them. Germline CDR1 reads GTSNPN; CDR2 reads SVGIG (reference sequence). The CDR3 DNA sequence: TGTGCCTGGAGTGTAAGGCAGGGTGGAGCAGTTGGTGGCTACACCTTC. Translation gives CAWSVRQGGAVGGYTF.

The V call is TRBV28, the J call TRBJ1-5; a possible D gene is TRBD1 (6 bases). The CDR3 length is 16 residues. The V gene lost 3 bases and the J gene lost 0 bases, with 12 bases spanning the gap. In germline, CDR1 is MDHEN, CDR2 SYDVKM. The CDR3 region has the DNA TGTGCCAGCAGTTTTGACGACAGGCATAGCAATCAGCCCCAGCATTTT. This translates into CASSFDDRHSNQPQHF.

In its sample, this clonotype was seen once. The rearrangement uses TRBV11-2 and TRBJ2-5, with 7 bases that match TRBD1. CDR3 length: 14 residues. In germline, CDR1 is SGHAT, CDR2 FQNNGV. Germline trimming cut 7 bases from V and 0 bases from J; bases unmatched to any gene: 5. The CDR3 region has the DNA TGTGCCAGCACCCTACAGGGGTACCAAGAGACCCAGTACTTC. Protein sequence: CASTLQGYQETQYF.

This clonotype has a single count. The rearrangement links TRBV4-1 to TRBJ2-3, with 8 nucleotides matching TRBD1. V shed 3 bases, J shed 4 bases, and the junction held 6 bases outside the gene matches. Germline-derived CDR1 and CDR2 are MGHRA and YSYEKL. This CDR3 contains 15 residues. CDR3 coding DNA: TGCGCCAGCAGCCAGACAGGGGTAAGCCCAGATACGCAGTATTTT. Translated, it gives CASSQTGVSPDTQYF.